One sample yielded the 19 T cell receptor beta chains listed below, sequenced in a study of T cells in Graves' hyperthyroidism and ophthalmopathy. The TCR beta CDR3 regions underwent amplification using RNA transcripts as the source. RT-PCR in the first round (using the HTBI primer set) targeted the TCR CDR3. One entry per CDR3 protein, called by TCRdb with MiXCR from the multiplex PCR reads. The data show about 410,000 distinct CDR3 sequences, under 15% seen once. Sequenced material: blood. All receptors come from a man aged 18 to 30 with Graves' ophthalmopathy.

The chain is built from TRBV10-3 and TRBJ2-7; 7 bases map to TRBD2. CDR1 and CDR2 from the germline V gene are ENHRY and SYGVKD. J lost 2 bases, V lost 4 bases, and 8 bases had no gene match. The CDR3 length is 15 residues. CDR3: CAISGLAVTTYEQYF. The DNA for the CDR3 is TGTGCCATCAGTGGCCTAGCGGTGACTACCTACGAGCAGTACTTC.

This clonotype appeared many times. The chain has TRBV7-2 and TRBJ2-3; D is uncertain. CDR1 and CDR2 (germline): SGHTA, FQGNSA. The CDR3 consists of 12 residues. The V end lost 5 bases, the J end lost 6 bases, and 9 bases lay between the germline ends. CDR3 amino acids: CASSPSFDTQYF. The CDR3 bases are TGTGCCAGCAGCCCGAGTTTCGATACGCAGTATTTT.

V usage is TRBV5-6 and J usage is TRBJ2-5; D unresolved. V was trimmed by 1 base and J by 4 bases, leaving 14 bases between them. CDR1 is SGHDT and CDR2 is YYEEEE in the germline V gene. The CDR3 length is 15 residues. The CDR3 coding sequence is TGTGCCAGCAGCTTGATAACGTCGGTTCCAGAGACCCAGTACTTC. Encoded protein: CASSLITSVPETQYF. The whole variable domain, filled in from reference TRBV5-6 and TRBJ2-5, reads DAGVTQSPTHLIKTRGQQVTLRCSPKSGHDTVSWYQQALGQGPQFIFQYYEEEERQRGNFPDRFSGHQFPNYSSELNVNALLLGDSALYLCASSLITSVPETQYFGPGTRLLVL.

This clonotype was found many times. This chain joins TRBV27 and TRBJ1-3, with D uncertain. The length of the CDR3 is 13 residues. Trimming left V 5 bases short and J 8 bases short, with 13 bases between. From germline, CDR1 is MNHEY and CDR2 SMNVEV (reference sequence). CDR3 amino acids: CASSHQRSDTIYF. CDR3 DNA sequence: TGTGCCAGCAGTCATCAACGATCGGACACCATATATTTT.

Of note for this clonotype: A much larger clone is a single base away; this may be a read error. CDR3 nucleotide sequence: TGTGCCAGCAGCGTAGGGGCGGAGCCTAGCACAGATACGCAGTATTTT. Encoded protein: CASSVGAEPSTDTQYF. The rearrangement uses TRBV9 and TRBJ2-3; D gene unclear. V dropped 0 bases and J dropped 0 bases, with 11 bases sitting between them. The CDR3 is made up of 16 amino acids. CDR1 and CDR2 (germline): SGDLS, YYNGEE.

This chain connects TRBV5-1 to TRBJ2-6; D remains unclear. Looked up from germline, CDR1 is SGHRS and CDR2 is YFSETQ. CDR3 length: 16 amino acids. V was trimmed by 6 bases and J by 0 bases, leaving 13 bases between them. CDR3 region: CASTRNTNSGANVLTF. The CDR3 region has the DNA TGCGCCAGCACCAGAAACACAAACTCTGGGGCCAACGTCCTGACTTTC.

This clonotype was detected ten times or more. The rearrangement joins TRBV11-2 to TRBJ2-7; no clear D gene. The CDR3 runs to 13 residues. CDR1 is SGHAT and CDR2 is FQNNGV in the germline V gene. Trimming shortened V by 5 bases and J by 7 bases, and 15 bases separated the two germline ends. The CDR3 nucleotides are TGTGCCAGCAGCCCTGATCGGTTAGGAGAGCAGTACTTC. This gives the protein CASSPDRLGEQYF. Variable domain in full (rest from reference TRBV11-2 and TRBJ2-7): EAGVAQSPRYKIIEKRQSVAFWCNPISGHATLYWYQQILGQGPKLLIQFQNNGVVDDSQLPKDRFSAERLKGVDSTLKIQPAKLEDSAVYLCASSPDRLGEQYFGPGTRLTVT.

In this sample, this clonotype turned up many times. The chain links TRBV3-1 to TRBJ2-1; 9 nucleotides align to TRBD2. With V trimmed by 4 bases and J by 3 bases, 4 bases remained unmatched. Germline V lookup: CDR1 LGHDT, CDR2 YNNKEL (reference sequence). The length of the CDR3 is 15 residues. CDR3 sequence (DNA): TGTGCCAGCAGCCCTAGCGGGGAAGACTACAATGAGCAGTTCTTC. This codes for CASSPSGEDYNEQFF.

This clonotype was counted many times. The chain couples TRBV7-9 to TRBJ2-5, with D unclear. Germline V gene sequence: CDR1 SEHNR, CDR2 FQNEAQ (reference sequence). With 1 base removed from V and 2 bases from J, the gap between germline ends came to 8 bases. The CDR3 loop spans 14 amino acids. CDR3 residues: CASSLDIQQETQYF. DNA of the CDR3: TGTGCCAGCAGCTTAGACATACAGCAAGAGACCCAGTACTTC.

The chain carries TRBV6-5 and TRBJ2-7; D unclear. V shed 2 bases and J shed 2 bases, with 10 bases lying between them. The CDR3 extends over 14 amino acids. CDR1 and CDR2 (germline): MNHEY, SVGAGI. The CDR3 sequence: CASSYSVETYEQYF. The CDR3 DNA follows: TGTGCCAGCAGTTACAGTGTGGAAACCTACGAGCAGTACTTC.

This clonotype was counted ten times or more. The rearrangement links TRBV3-1 to TRBJ2-2; D remains unclear. Germline V gives CDR1 LGHDT, CDR2 YNNKEL (reference sequence). The CDR3 runs to 12 residues. V dropped 6 bases and J dropped 0 bases, with 2 bases sitting between them. For the CDR3, the DNA is TGTGCCAGCAGGGCGAACACCGGGGAGCTGTTTTTT. It codes for CASRANTGELFF.

This clonotype was detected only once. The V and J genes are TRBV28 and TRBJ1-1, with D possibly TRBD1 on 5 matching bases. The CDR3 runs to 17 residues. Germline V gene lookup returns CDR1 MDHEN and CDR2 SYDVKM. With 6 bases removed from V and 1 base from J, the gap between germline ends came to 21 bases. The CDR3 protein is CASSQFKFQGTNTEAFF. The CDR3 coding sequence is TGTGCCAGCAGCCAGTTTAAGTTCCAGGGCACGAACACTGAAGCTTTCTTT.

At least ten counts were recorded for this clonotype. The chain employs TRBV4-1 and TRBJ1-5, with TRBD1 identical over 10 bases. Trimming took 1 base from V and 7 from J; bases not matched to a gene: 4. CDR3 size: 15 residues. The germline CDR1 and CDR2 sequences are MGHRA and YSYEKL. CDR3 region: CASSQVGTGVQPQHF. The CDR3 DNA reads TGCGCCAGCAGCCAAGTTGGGACAGGGGTCCAGCCCCAGCATTTT.

This clonotype was counted ten times or more. V gene TRBV11-3 combines with J gene TRBJ2-1; TRBD1 aligns across 8 bases. With V trimmed by 0 bases and J by 7 bases, 11 bases remained unmatched. From germline, CDR1 is SGHNT and CDR2 YENEEA. The CDR3 length is 17 residues. The CDR3 bases are TGTGCCAGCAGCTTAGAGGGGGGCAGGGGGCTTAGGAATGAGCAGTTCTTC. This translates into CASSLEGGRGLRNEQFF.

This clonotype was seen many times. The chain couples TRBV11-2 to TRBJ2-1; TRBD2 matches at 8 bases. The germline V gene encodes CDR1 SGHAT and CDR2 FQNNGV. The CDR3 consists of 19 residues. The junction had 22 bases not matched to a gene; V was cut back by 4 bases and J by 8 bases. The CDR3 nucleotides are TGTGCCAGCAGCTCATCCGAACGCCTACTAGCGGCCCTCAGGGATGAGCAGTTCTTC. Protein product: CASSSSERLLAALRDEQFF.

This clonotype has just a few counts. At one end the junction does not follow the germline gene, possibly because of a read error. The gene calls are TRBV27 and TRBJ1-1, with D possibly TRBD1 on 5 matching bases. CDR1 is MNHEY, CDR2 SMNVEV, per germline (reference sequence). The CDR3 is 15 residues long. The CDR3, as DNA: TGTGCCAGCAGTTTATTTCAGGGAATAAACACTAAAGCTTTCTTT. Amino acid sequence: CASSLFQGINTKAFF.

Ten or more counts support this clonotype. The CDR3 DNA is TGTGCCAGCAGCCGTGGGGGGGCCGGCTACAATGAGCAGTTCTTC. The encoded protein is CASSRGGAGYNEQFF. The J gene is TRBJ2-1, the V gene TRBV11-3, with D possibly matching TRBD2 (7 bases). Germline V CDR1 and CDR2: SGHNT, YENEEA. V lost 5 bases and J 3 bases, leaving 14 bases between the germline ends. CDR3 length: 15 amino acids.

This clonotype was observed a single time. The J gene is TRBJ2-1, the V gene TRBV7-9; 8 bases match TRBD1. The J segment lost 9 bases and the V segment lost 2 bases, leaving 9 bases of the junction unmatched. Germline-derived CDR1 and CDR2 are SEHNR and FQNEAQ (reference sequence). There are 15 residues in the CDR3. The CDR3 sequence is CASSLSGTGTSEQFF. CDR3 bases: TGTGCCAGCAGCTTATCCGGGACAGGTACAAGTGAGCAGTTCTTC.

This clonotype was seen more than once but under ten times. One end of the junction does not line up with germline, which may come from a read error. The gene calls are TRBV20-1 and TRBJ2-7; 7 nucleotides agree with TRBD2. Germline CDR1 and CDR2: DFQATT and SNEGSKA (reference sequence). This CDR3 comprises 15 residues. The CDR3 loop is CSAGDVASGHYEQYF. The CDR3 DNA sequence: TGCAGTGCTGGAGATGTGGCTAGCGGACACTACGAGCAGTACTTC.